These T cell receptor beta chains were read from a single sample in a study of T cells after yellow fever vaccination. TCRdb re-analysed the 5' RACE reads in MiXCR, keeping a single row per CDR3 protein. Of 300,000 or so distinct CDR3 sequences in the sample, 10% to 15% are singletons; the top ten hold around 0.55%. The sample here was CD4+ T cells sorted from PBMCs, taken 45 days after the yellow fever booster vaccination. The source is a man aged 25-40 years who received the YFV17D yellow fever vaccine. Each CDR3 is given with its conserved first and last residue. The D gene is left open where the match is weak. Expanded clones are given a class, and other clones once, few, many or no size at all.

>.|few|TRBJ2-5|TRBV29-1
CSGGMGTQYF
TGCAGCGGGGGTATGGGGACCCAGTACTTC
>.|few|TRBJ2-2|TRBV12-3/TRBV12-4
CASSFLGSGELFF
TGTGCCAGCAGTTTTTTAGGATCCGGGGAGCTGTTTTTT
>.|.|TRBJ2-7|TRBV7-2
CASTQGGGPYEQYF
TGTGCCAGCACCCAAGGCGGGGGCCCCTACGAGCAGTACTTC
>.|few|TRBJ2-1|TRBV19
CASSIEERGKQFF
TGTGCCAGTAGTATAGAGGAGCGAGGGAAGCAGTTCTTC
>TRBD1|few|TRBJ2-2|TRBV18
CASSPGTVTYTGELFF
TGTGCCAGCTCACCAGGGACAGTAACCTACACCGGGGAGCTGTTTTTT
>TRBD1|few|TRBJ2-6|TRBV7-2
CASSSQGAAGANVLTF
TGTGCCAGCAGCTCACAGGGGGCGGCTGGGGCCAACGTCCTGACTTTC
>.|few|TRBJ2-7|TRBV29-1
CSVEKQSGYEQYF
TGCAGCGTTGAGAAACAGTCGGGATACGAGCAGTACTTC
>.|.|TRBJ2-1|TRBV7-2
CASSIKPGLDRDEQFF
TGTGCCAGCAGCATTAAACCGGGACTAGACAGGGATGAGCAGTTCTTC
>.|.|TRBJ2-5|TRBV7-6
CASSPATLETQYF
TGTGCCAGCAGTCCTGCTACCCTGGAAACCCAGTACTTC
>.|few|TRBJ2-2|TRBV18
CASSRDSTGELFF
TGTGCCAGCTCACGAGACAGCACCGGGGAGCTGTTTTTT
>TRBD2|many|TRBJ2-1|TRBV7-2
CASSLVAGGDNEQFF
TGTGCCAGCAGCTTAGTAGCGGGAGGAGACAATGAGCAGTTCTTC
>.|.|TRBJ2-7|TRBV27
CASSDRDFPRYEQYF
TGTGCCAGCAGTGACAGGGACTTCCCCCGCTACGAGCAGTACTTC
>.|few|TRBJ2-2|TRBV7-2
CASSLGGPTGELFF
TGTGCCAGCAGCTTAGGAGGGCCTACCGGGGAGCTGTTTTTT
>TRBD2|few|TRBJ2-5|TRBV5-1
CASSLVLSGSETQYF
TGCGCCAGCAGCTTGGTTCTTAGCGGGTCAGAGACCCAGTACTTC
>.|.|TRBJ2-4|TRBV6-5
CASSYGRQGKSNIQYF
TGTGCCAGCAGTTACGGTCGCCAGGGCAAAAGCAACATTCAGTACTTC
>.|.|TRBJ2-3|TRBV5-1
CASRTQRAGRTDTQYF
TGCGCCAGCAGAACGCAGCGGGCTGGACGTACAGATACGCAGTATTTT